Each of the 11 T cell receptor beta chains below was sequenced from the same sample in a study of cytomegalovirus exposure and HLA in healthy donors. Primers included in the PCR were 60 Vbeta and 13 Jbeta primers. Clones were sequenced by immunoSEQ multiplex PCR, and TCRdb holds only the in-frame ones, with some missing. The sample lists roughly 120,000 clones, over 70% occurring once. The material sequenced was PBMCs. These receptors came from a woman between 50 and 59 years old in good health and CMV-seropositive.

The chain has TRBV6-1 and TRBJ1-5; D is unclear. The CDR3 is 15 residues long. V lost 4 bases to trimming and J lost 5 bases, with 15 bases between them. Germline V gene data show CDR1 as MNHNS and CDR2 as SASEGT. CDR3 coding DNA: TGTGCCAGCAGTGCGAGGGAAGAATATGATCAGCCCCAGCATTTT. Translation gives CASSAREEYDQPQHF.

The chain joins TRBV5-1 to TRBJ1-2; TRBD1 agrees at 9 bases. Per germline, CDR1 SGHRS and CDR2 YFSETQ. The CDR3 has 14 residues. The trim removed 5 bases at V and 6 bases at J, leaving 8 bases unmatched. The CDR3 spells CASRSGQGKDGYTF. In nucleotides, the CDR3 is TGCGCCAGCAGATCGGGACAGGGAAAGGATGGCTACACCTTC.

This chain connects TRBV5-4 to TRBJ1-2, with D tentatively TRBD1 (5 bases). Trimming took 0 bases from V and 3 from J, leaving 12 bases between them. CDR3 length equals 15 residues. The germline gives CDR1 SGHNT, CDR2 YYREEE (reference sequence). The CDR3 here is CASSLGYRNYYGYTF. DNA of the CDR3: TGTGCCAGCAGCTTGGGGTACAGGAATTACTATGGCTACACCTTC.

This clone was seen once. The chain uses TRBV19 and TRBJ2-2; weak D call: TRBD1 (5 bases). This CDR3 has 14 residues. Germline loops: CDR1 LNHDA, CDR2 SQIVND (reference sequence). V was cut by 7 bases and J by 1 base, with 10 bases left in between. In DNA, the CDR3 is TGTGCCAGTACGGAACAGGTGAACACCGGGGAGCTGTTTTTT. Protein product: CASTEQVNTGELFF.

The V call is TRBV7-6, the J call TRBJ1-1; TRBD1 is a possible D gene (5 bases). The CDR3 loop spans 13 amino acids. From germline, CDR1 is SGHVS and CDR2 FNYEAQ. Trimming took 5 bases from V and 2 from J, leaving 9 bases between them. CDR3 in DNA: TGTGCCAGCAGCGTGACAGAAAACACTGAAGCTTTCTTT. Translating gives CASSVTENTEAFF.

This clone was picked up a small number of times. Because the CDR3 is missing its conserved closing phenylalanine or tryptophan, this is likely a read error. No DNA is shown, since the ends of the CDR3 on it are uncertain; the CDR3 is the one TCRdb lists. V usage is TRBV6-1 and J usage is TRBJ1-3. Per germline, CDR1 MNHNS and CDR2 SASEGT. The CDR3 is 11 amino acids in total, end residues counted. CDR3 region: CASSGRGQFQL.

J is TRBJ1-2 and V is TRBV7-9; D is uncertain. CDR3 size: 15 residues. Trimming removed 10 bases at V and 6 bases at J, with 24 bases between. The V gene's germline CDR1 is SEHNR and CDR2 FQNEAQ (reference sequence). The CDR3 region is CAIGYFEGPGDGYTF. The CDR3, as DNA: TGTGCCATAGGTTACTTTGAAGGTCCTGGAGATGGCTACACCTTC. Complete variable domain (other parts from reference TRBV7-9 and TRBJ1-2): DTGVSQNPRHKITKRGQNVTFRCDPISEHNRLYWYRQTLGQGPEFLTYFQNEAQLEKSRLLSDRFSAERPKGSFSTLEIQRTEQGDSAMYLCAIGYFEGPGDGYTFGSGTRLTVV.

The chain combines TRBV30 with TRBJ1-3; TRBD1 matches 7 bases. Looked up from germline, CDR1 is GTSNPN and CDR2 is SVGIG (reference sequence). With V trimmed by 1 base and J by 3 bases, 3 bases remained unmatched. The CDR3 loop spans 14 amino acids. The CDR3 coding sequence is TGTGCCTGGAGTGCTACAGGGGTTGGAAACACCATATATTTT. The encoded protein is CAWSATGVGNTIYF.

Comment on this clone: The sample holds other DNA sequences that translate to the same CDR3. This chain uses TRBV18 with TRBJ1-4; 10 positions agree with TRBD1. Germline assignment: CDR1 KGHSH and CDR2 LQKENI. V shed 6 bases and J 6 bases; nucleotides not matched to a gene: 4. The CDR3 covers 14 residues. In DNA form, the CDR3 reads TGTGCCAGCTCTCCCGGGACAGGGGATGAAAAACTGTTTTTT. The encoded protein is CASSPGTGDEKLFF.

The V gene is TRBV18, the J gene TRBJ1-2, with TRBD1 matching over 9 bases. There are 14 residues in the CDR3. The germline gives CDR1 KGHSH, CDR2 LQKENI. Trimming cost V 6 bases and J 4 bases; bases outside gene matches: 6. Written as DNA, the CDR3 is TGTGCCAGCTCGCGGGACAGGGATTTCTATGGCTACACCTTC. Translation: CASSRDRDFYGYTF. The variable domain in full, completed from reference TRBV18 and TRBJ1-2, reads NAGVMQNPRHLVRRRGQEARLRCSPMKGHSHVYWYRQLPEEGLKFMVYLQKENIIDESGMPKERFSAEFPKEGPSILRIQQVVRGDSAAYFCASSRDRDFYGYTFGSGTRLTVV.

This clone occurred once. V and J are TRBV7-9 and TRBJ2-7; maybe TRBD2 (5 bases). V was cut by 6 bases and J by 2 bases, with 14 bases left in between. The CDR3 extends over 14 amino acids. Germline V gene data show CDR1 as SEHNR and CDR2 as FQNEAQ (reference sequence). The CDR3 DNA sequence: TGTGCCAGCAGTGAGGCGGGCCGAACCTACGAGCAGTACTTC. This codes for CASSEAGRTYEQYF.